The rows below give T cell receptor beta chains drawn from one sample of a study of blood T cell repertoires in COVID-19. Profiled with immunoSEQ multiplex PCR; TCRdb holds only in-frame clones, not every one. The data contain about 410,000 clones, over 75% of them seen just once; the ten biggest clones take up about 1.4%. Material: peripheral blood. Every receptor here comes from a woman aged 35 to 49 with COVID-19, enrolled during active disease. Both conserved end residues are part of each CDR3.

v_call cdr3_aa
TRBV27 CASSTLSTGVTEAFF
TRBV7-2 CASSLERGQYNEQFF
TRBV3-1/TRBV3-2 CASSLSYYEQYF
TRBV5-5 CASSFPSLNTEAFF
TRBV4-3 CASSRWDRVSGANVLTF
TRBV9 CASSVGTHPQETQYF
TRBV19 CASSFYRGEGQPQHF
TRBV7-9 CASSLVSELNEKLFF
TRBV4-3 CASSQVLGAPDYGYTF
TRBV5-3 CARSLSGAEAFF
TRBV2 CASSEIGWTVRNEQFF
TRBV28 CASRPSVRDTEAFF
TRBV28 CASSREQGIQPQHF
TRBV12-3/TRBV12-4 CASLWDKGTEAFF
TRBV6-5 CASSPQGAKTQYF
TRBV29-1 CSGAPGLATDTQYF
TRBV4-3 CASSQLAGGYNEQFF
TRBV6-6 CASSPPRAGGEQFF
TRBV7-2 CASSLGWGPGLAFF
TRBV29-1 CSAAYGGGTEQYF
TRBV7-2 CASSLGVYTEAFF
TRBV28 CASRQSNSGNTIYF
TRBV2 CASSEAGGFYGYTF
TRBV18 CASSGMWGPTGNTIYF
TRBV4-1 CASSYESRVTYNEQFF
TRBV7-2 CASSLGLALHYEQYF
TRBV19 CASNPTSGSTDTQYF
TRBV7-2 CASSQTSSSYNEQFF
TRBV5-5 CASSLVLSGNQPQHF
TRBV29-1 CSVETQGEQFF
TRBV7-8 CASSAPGTGYRETQYF
TRBV2 CASSEAGARTEAFF
TRBV3-1/TRBV3-2 CASSQESGGASRRETQYF
TRBV30 CAWSRTGGWTGELFF
TRBV7-3 CASSLGSGRATDTQYF
TRBV28 CASSLTLGHPGNTIYF
TRBV2 CASSEHGGGAQYF
TRBV29-1 CSVEGLGGPRDTQYF
TRBV5-8 CATHPGQARTNEKLFF
TRBV9 CASSVVAGGEQYF
TRBV28 CASVWGTEYQPQHF
TRBV28 CASSLGAFTDTQYF
TRBV11-2 CASSTGNNQPQHF
TRBV4-2 CASSQDSRQPQHF
TRBV6-5 CATHPGQGLTEAFF
TRBV24-1 CATSDGPGQVGYTF
TRBV9 CASSLTGTGVRDTDTQYF
TRBV11-2 CASSGAGVHTYEQYF